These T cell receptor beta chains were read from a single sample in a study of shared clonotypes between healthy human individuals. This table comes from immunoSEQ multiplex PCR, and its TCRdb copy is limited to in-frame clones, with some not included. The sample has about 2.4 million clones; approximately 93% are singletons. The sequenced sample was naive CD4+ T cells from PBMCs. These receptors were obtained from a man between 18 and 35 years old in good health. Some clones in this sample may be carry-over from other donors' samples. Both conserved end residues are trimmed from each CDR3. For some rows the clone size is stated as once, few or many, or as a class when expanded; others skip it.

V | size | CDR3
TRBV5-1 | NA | ASSLGQGASETQY
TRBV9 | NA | ASSVFGSSYEQY
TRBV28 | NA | ASSSTSGGPR
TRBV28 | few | ASRFHSGYT
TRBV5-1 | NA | ASSLGTVRDYEQY
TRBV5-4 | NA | ASSGPTGISGANVLT
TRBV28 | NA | ASSYAIDREWNIQY
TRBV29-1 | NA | SVPAEGTNEKLF
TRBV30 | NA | AWSRAGTEAF
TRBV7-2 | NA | ASSLVGVALAYTDTQY
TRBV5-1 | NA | ASRLLAVDYNEQF
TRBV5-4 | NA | ASSLNSPGANYGYT
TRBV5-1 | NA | ASSPRTGERGTEAF
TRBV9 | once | ASSPASDRDTQY
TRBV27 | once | ASSLSWSATNEKLF
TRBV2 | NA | ASRLAGGGADTQY
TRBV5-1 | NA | ASSWGLASYNEQF
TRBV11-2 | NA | ASSPFSGSGTEQF
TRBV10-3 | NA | AISAGSGRLNTIY
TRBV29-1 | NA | SVFARLSTDTQY
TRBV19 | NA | ASTRGVGHRFSTEAF
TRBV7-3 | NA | ASSSPPGLAGASTDTQY
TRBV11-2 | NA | ASSLDNFGLINQPQH
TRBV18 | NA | ASSPRHTDTQY
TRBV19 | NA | ASRRRTSPGGTYEQY
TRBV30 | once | AWGGGEGTQY
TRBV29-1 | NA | SHRGQGGTQY
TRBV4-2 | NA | ASSQLKQETQY
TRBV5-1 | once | ASSFAPQGQETQY
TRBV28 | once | ASSPRGYSLQETQY
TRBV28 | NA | ASSLRGAQVHEQF
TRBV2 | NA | ASIPGPRPGSNQPQH
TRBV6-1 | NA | ASIGRGKGHGELF
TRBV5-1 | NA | ASSLGGRVIFSSTDTQY
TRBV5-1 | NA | ASSFLAGGLTYEQY
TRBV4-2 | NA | ASSQGLSLPTQY
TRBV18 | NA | ASCSGTSGRRTDTQY
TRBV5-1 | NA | ASADTGPRNEKLF
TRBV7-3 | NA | ASSLMGGGQETQY
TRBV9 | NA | ASSVAPRDTEAF
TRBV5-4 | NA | ASSLTGEGYEQY
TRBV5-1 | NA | ASSLDLGVDTQY
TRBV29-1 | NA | SVGQPNTEAF
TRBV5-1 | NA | ASSLAPRTGTYEQY
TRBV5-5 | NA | ASSRGQGGNSYEQY
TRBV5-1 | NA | ASSFRDRGGSGELF
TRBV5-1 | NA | ASSSGLAGLGGETQY
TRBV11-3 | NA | ASSLEPYNEQF
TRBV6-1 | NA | ASRHGGAQPQH
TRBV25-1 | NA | ASSEWGRGEETQY
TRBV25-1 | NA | ASQRNYGYT